What follows describes a single T cell receptor beta chain. These data originate in a study of sequential checkpoint blockade in melanoma. As for the study in general: Maintenance nivolumab came after either treatment sequence.

The repertoire was sequenced with immunoSEQ multiplex PCR; TCRdb's copy has only in-frame clones and lacks some. This sample has around 18,000 clones, with approximately 70% found just once. As to treatment: randomized to nivolumab then ipilimumab (arm A) or the reverse (arm B). No patient had prior DNA-damaging chemotherapy. From thawed PBMCs, live CD3+CD8+ cells negative for CD19 and CD56 were sorted. Germline loops: CDR1 LGHNA, CDR2 YSLEER. V lost 2 bases and J lost 5, with 19 bases in between. The CDR3 length is 17 residues. The sample in question was CD8+ T cells sorted from blood (inferred from file names), obtained from a patient given nivolumab and ipilimumab in sequence. This chain uses TRBV4-3 with TRBJ2-1; perhaps TRBD1 as D (6 bases). The receptor was isolated from a human donor with melanoma. The CDR3 region is CASSQRRQGTQHNEQFF. As DNA, the CDR3 is TGCGCCAGCAGCCAAAGACGGCAGGGGACACAACACAATGAGCAGTTCTTC.